These 5 T cell receptor beta chains share one sample of origin, sequenced in a study of early T cells in non-severe SARS-CoV-2 infection. TCRdb called the 5' RACE reads again in MiXCR, with one record for every CDR3 protein. The table records roughly 46,000 distinct CDR3 sequences, roughly 5.4% of them present only once. The input for sequencing was whole blood, taken at baseline. Source of these receptors: an adult who was a healthcare worker with PCR-confirmed SARS-CoV-2 infection or an uninfected control (not recorded which).

This clonotype was seen many times. This rearrangement joins TRBV12-2 to TRBJ2-7; no DNA check was done on the table's D call, TRBD1. TRBV12-2 is termed a pseudogene. CDR3 length equals 13 residues. This CDR3 reads CARPGRLRGEQYF. CDR3 DNA: TGTGCACGGCCGGGACGATTGAGGGGCGAGCAGTACTTC.

This clonotype was found many times. This chain uses TRBV6-5 with TRBJ2-1, with unresolved D. The CDR3 spans 14 residues. Germline V gene sequence: CDR1 MNHEY, CDR2 SVGAGI. V was clipped by 2 bases and J by 5 bases, with 10 bases between them. The CDR3: CASSYEATDNEQFF. In DNA form, the CDR3 reads TGTGCCAGCAGTTACGAAGCGACTGACAATGAGCAGTTCTTC.

This clonotype was observed many times. The chain uses TRBV11-2 and TRBJ2-1; a possible D gene is TRBD2 (5 bases). The ends were cut back, 0 bases at V and 10 bases at J, with 16 bases in the middle. Germline V gene sequence: CDR1 SGHAT, CDR2 FQNNGV. The CDR3 runs to 15 residues. Here the CDR3 DNA reads TGTGCCAGCAGCTTAGACCCCGTACTAGTCGAGGAGCAGTTCTTC. Protein product: CASSLDPVLVEEQFF. The entire variable domain, with the rest obtained from reference TRBV11-2 and TRBJ2-1, is as follows: EAGVAQSPRYKIIEKRQSVAFWCNPISGHATLYWYQQILGQGPKLLIQFQNNGVVDDSQLPKDRFSAERLKGVDSTLKIQPAKLEDSAVYLCASSLDPVLVEEQFFGPGTRLTVL.

This clonotype was counted a few times. The chain is built from TRBV5-1 and TRBJ2-1, with TRBD1 as a possible D gene (6 bases). The germline CDR1 and CDR2 sequences are SGHRS and YFSETQ. Trimming took off 4 bases at V and 4 bases at J, with 18 bases between the two ends. CDR3 size: 16 residues. CDR3 sequence reads: CASSPGTGSRYNEQFF. CDR3 bases: TGCGCCAGCAGCCCCGGAACAGGGAGTAGATACAATGAGCAGTTCTTC.

With respect to this clonotype: The junction shows a germline mismatch at one end, possibly a read error. This chain connects TRBV28 to TRBJ1-1, with D possibly TRBD1 on 6 matching bases. This CDR3 region has 16 residues. CDR1 is MDHEN, CDR2 SYDVKM, per germline. The CDR3 nucleotides are TGTGCCAGCAGGCCACCGGGACACACAATGAACACTGAAGCTTTCTTC. This encodes CASRPPGHTMNTEAFF.